The 18 T cell receptor beta chains given below trace back to one sample, sequenced in a study of OX40 agonist ivuxolimab in advanced cancers. This table comes from immunoSEQ multiplex PCR, and its TCRdb copy is limited to in-frame clones, with some not included. This sample has 65,000 to 80,000 clones, with about 89% found just once. This specimen consisted of CD4+ or CD8+ T cells sorted from blood, obtained in a trial of the OX40 agonist ivuxolimab. Receptors were obtained from an adult with an advanced solid tumor such as melanoma, head and neck, liver or kidney cancer.

The chain has TRBV27 and TRBJ2-3; no reliable D call. CDR1 and CDR2 from the germline V gene are MNHEY and SMNVEV (reference sequence). The CDR3 is 13 amino acids. The germline V and J ends were trimmed by 7 bases and 5 bases, with 13 bases remaining between them. CDR3 sequence: CASKFLEEDTQYF. For the CDR3, the DNA is TGTGCCAGCAAATTCCTAGAGGAAGATACGCAGTATTTT.

This clone was picked up a small number of times. This CDR3 reads CASSPAGAGANVLTF. CDR3 nucleotides: TGTGCCAGCAGCCCAGCAGGGGCTGGGGCCAACGTCCTGACTTTC. The chain links TRBV7-8 to TRBJ2-6, with D maybe TRBD1 (6 bases). CDR3 size: 15 residues. Germline CDR1 SGHVS, CDR2 FQNEAQ. V dropped 5 bases and J dropped 2 bases, with 10 bases sitting between them.

In its sample, this clone was seen once. The chain joins TRBV2 to TRBJ1-5; D is undetermined. Germline CDR1 and CDR2: SNHLY and FYNNEI. The CDR3 has 14 residues. The V gene lost 6 bases and the J gene lost 11 bases, with 20 bases spanning the gap. The CDR3, as DNA: TGTGCCAGCAGAGCATCAGAGACACCCGCAGCCCAGCATTTT. This gives the protein CASRASETPAAQHF.

The V and J genes are TRBV4-3 and TRBJ2-6; D gene uncertain. Trimming pared 0 bases from V and 0 bases from J, leaving 3 bases between. The CDR3 consists of 15 residues. Germline CDR1 and CDR2: LGHNA and YSLEER. The CDR3 DNA reads TGCGCCAGCAGCCAAGAAAACTCTGGGGCCAACGTCCTGACTTTC. It specifies CASSQENSGANVLTF.

This chain uses TRBV28 with TRBJ1-5; D perhaps matches TRBD1 (5 bases). Germline V gene data show CDR1 as MDHEN and CDR2 as SYDVKM. CDR3 length equals 16 residues. Trimming took 7 bases from V and 4 from J, leaving 20 bases between them. The CDR3 sequence: CASTGLVPGPNQPQHF. The CDR3 nucleotides read TGTGCCAGCACAGGGTTGGTCCCCGGACCGAATCAGCCCCAGCATTTT.

The table lists this clone with a count of one. This chain uses TRBV4-2 with TRBJ1-5, with 8 positions matching TRBD1. Germline-derived CDR1 and CDR2 are LGHNA and YNFKEQ. The CDR3 runs 18 residues. V dropped 1 base and J dropped 3; count of bases not matched to a gene: 11. The CDR3 DNA reads as TGTGCCAGCAGCCAAGCTCTGACCGGGACAGGCACCAATCAGCCCCAGCATTTT. Protein product: CASSQALTGTGTNQPQHF.

The rearrangement links TRBV28 to TRBJ2-1; the D gene could be TRBD1 or TRBD2 (5 bases each). Germline CDR1 MDHEN, CDR2 SYDVKM. The ends were cut back, 8 bases at V and 0 bases at J, with 17 bases in the middle. The CDR3 contains 16 residues. This CDR3 is CASVHNGGNSYNEQFF. DNA for the CDR3: TGTGCCAGCGTACATAATGGGGGAAACTCCTACAATGAGCAGTTCTTC.

The rearrangement uses TRBV25-1 and TRBJ1-3, with a possible D match to TRBD1 (5 bases). With 4 bases removed from V and 4 bases from J, the gap between germline ends came to 14 bases. The CDR3 covers 15 residues. Germline CDR1 is MGHDK and CDR2 is SYGVNS. The CDR3 region is CASSVGAGFGNTIYF. The CDR3, as DNA: TGTGCCAGCAGTGTAGGAGCAGGGTTCGGAAACACCATATATTTT.

V gene TRBV19 combines with J gene TRBJ1-1, with no clear D. V was pared by 3 bases and J by 0 bases, with 14 bases between. Germline loops: CDR1 LNHDA, CDR2 SQIVND (reference sequence). CDR3 length: 16 residues. The CDR3 DNA reads TGTGCCAGTAGTATCGTTCCGGGAGGGTTGAACACTGAAGCTTTCTTT. It codes for CASSIVPGGLNTEAFF.

The rearrangement uses TRBV11-2 and TRBJ1-1; a weak D match, TRBD1 (5 bases). The CDR3 consists of 16 residues. Per the germline V gene, CDR1 is SGHAT and CDR2 is FQNNGV. V lost 6 bases and J 0 bases, leaving 17 bases between the germline ends. The CDR3 is CASRKTLGGMNTEAFF. The CDR3 nucleotides read TGTGCCAGCAGAAAAACTTTGGGGGGAATGAACACTGAAGCTTTCTTT.

This chain joins TRBV13 and TRBJ2-2; D might be TRBD2 (6 bases). Germline CDR1 is PRHDT and CDR2 is FYEKMQ (reference sequence). The CDR3 totals 12 residues. Deletions cut 5 bases from V and 7 bases from J, with 8 bases between. The CDR3 loop is CASSPEGGELFF. For the CDR3, the DNA is TGTGCCAGCAGCCCGGAGGGCGGGGAGCTGTTTTTT.

The chain links TRBV30 to TRBJ1-5; tentatively, D is TRBD1 (6 bases). CDR1 is GTSNPN and CDR2 is SVGIG in the germline V gene (reference sequence). The CDR3 spans 13 residues. Trimming shortened V by 0 bases and J by 7 bases, and 10 bases separated the two germline ends. CDR3 in DNA: TGTGCCTGGAGTGTAGGAGGGGGGCAGCCCCAGCATTTT. Its protein is CAWSVGGGQPQHF.

The V call is TRBV18, the J call TRBJ1-2; weak D call: TRBD1 (6 bases). Per germline, CDR1 KGHSH and CDR2 LQKENI. The V and J ends lost 2 bases and 3 bases respectively, with 13 bases between them. The CDR3 spans 15 residues. The CDR3 bases are TGTGCCAGCTCACCAATGGCAGGGGACGACTATGGCTACACCTTC. Its protein is CASSPMAGDDYGYTF.

This rearrangement joins TRBV9 to TRBJ2-5; D possibly matches TRBD1 or TRBD2 (5 bases each). Germline lookup yields CDR1 SGDLS and CDR2 YYNGEE. Trimming cost V 6 bases and J 1 base, with 16 bases left between them. The CDR3 totals 15 residues. As DNA, the CDR3 is TGTGCCAGCACCGAGGGGCCTATGGCCCAAGAGACCCAGTACTTC. Residues: CASTEGPMAQETQYF.

The chain carries TRBV9 and TRBJ2-3, with 7 nucleotides matching TRBD2. CDR3 length: 15 residues. Germline loops: CDR1 SGDLS, CDR2 YYNGEE. J lost 0 bases, V lost 0 bases, and 1 base had no gene match. Written as DNA, the CDR3 is TGTGCCAGCAGCGTAGGCGGGAGTAGCACAGATACGCAGTATTTT. Encoded protein: CASSVGGSSTDTQYF.

This sequence joins TRBV28 and TRBJ2-7; no clear D. V lost 4 bases and J lost 3, with 13 bases in between. Looked up from germline, CDR1 is MDHEN and CDR2 is SYDVKM. The CDR3 covers 14 residues. The DNA for the CDR3 is TGTGCCAGCAGTTCTTACCTATCTTACTACGAGCAGTACTTC. Residues: CASSSYLSYYEQYF. Drawing the rest from reference TRBV28 and TRBJ2-7, the complete variable domain is DVKVTQSSRYLVKRTGEKVFLECVQDMDHENMFWYRQDPGLGLRLIYFSYDVKMKEKGDIPEGYSVSREKKERFSLILESASTNQTSMYLCASSSYLSYYEQYFGPGTRLTVT.

The chain has TRBV7-3 and TRBJ2-2, with D possibly TRBD2 on 5 matching bases. CDR1 is SGHTA and CDR2 is FQGTGA in the germline V gene. With 2 bases removed from V and 7 bases from J, the gap between germline ends came to 11 bases. The CDR3 totals 14 residues. The CDR3 loop reads CASSLGGPGGELFF. The CDR3 coding sequence is TGTGCCAGCAGCTTAGGCGGGCCTGGCGGGGAGCTGTTTTTT.

J is TRBJ2-7 and V is TRBV27, with no clear D. Trimming cost V 6 bases and J 2 bases, with 20 bases left between them. Germline V CDR1 and CDR2: MNHEY, SMNVEV (reference sequence). The CDR3 has 16 amino acids. CDR3 amino acids: CASRTHGSSTPYEQYF. The CDR3 DNA reads TGTGCCAGCAGGACCCATGGTAGCTCCACTCCCTACGAGCAGTACTTC.